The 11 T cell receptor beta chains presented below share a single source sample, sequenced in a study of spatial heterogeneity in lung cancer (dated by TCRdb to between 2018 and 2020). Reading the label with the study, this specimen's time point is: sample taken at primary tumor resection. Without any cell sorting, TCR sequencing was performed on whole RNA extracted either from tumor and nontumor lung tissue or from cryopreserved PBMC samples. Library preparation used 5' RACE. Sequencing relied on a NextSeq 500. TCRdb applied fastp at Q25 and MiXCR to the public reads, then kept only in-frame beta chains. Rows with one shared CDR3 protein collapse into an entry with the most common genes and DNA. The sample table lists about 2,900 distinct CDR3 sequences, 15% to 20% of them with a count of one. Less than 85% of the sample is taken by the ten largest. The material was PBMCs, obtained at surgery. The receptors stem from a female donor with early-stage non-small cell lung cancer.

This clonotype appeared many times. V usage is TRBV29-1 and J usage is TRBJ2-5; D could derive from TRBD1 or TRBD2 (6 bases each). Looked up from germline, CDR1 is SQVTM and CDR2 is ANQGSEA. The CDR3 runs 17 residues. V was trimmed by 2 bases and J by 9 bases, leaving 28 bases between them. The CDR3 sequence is CSVEPPKRGDRRVSQYF. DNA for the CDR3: TGCAGCGTTGAACCCCCAAAGAGGGGGGATAGAAGAGTGTCCCAGTACTTC.

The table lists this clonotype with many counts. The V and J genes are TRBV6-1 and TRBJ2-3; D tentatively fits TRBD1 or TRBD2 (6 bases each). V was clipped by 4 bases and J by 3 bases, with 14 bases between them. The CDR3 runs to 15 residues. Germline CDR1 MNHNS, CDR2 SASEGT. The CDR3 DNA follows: TGTGCCAGCAGTGTGAAGACAGGAGGGACAGATACGCAGTATTTT. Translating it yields CASSVKTGGTDTQYF.

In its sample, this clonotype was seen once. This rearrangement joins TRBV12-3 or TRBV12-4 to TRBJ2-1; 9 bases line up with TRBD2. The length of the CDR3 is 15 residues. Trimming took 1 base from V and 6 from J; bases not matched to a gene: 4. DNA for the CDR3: TGTGCCAGCAGTTTAGTACTAGCGGGTTCCAATGAGCAGTTCTTC. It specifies CASSLVLAGSNEQFF.

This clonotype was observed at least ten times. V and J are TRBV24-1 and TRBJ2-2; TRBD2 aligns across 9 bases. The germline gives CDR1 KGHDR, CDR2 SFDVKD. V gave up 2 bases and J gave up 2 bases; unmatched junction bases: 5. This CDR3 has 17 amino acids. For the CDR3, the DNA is TGTGCCACCAGTGATTCCTTAGCGGGAGTAAACACCGGGGAGCTGTTTTTT. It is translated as CATSDSLAGVNTGELFF.

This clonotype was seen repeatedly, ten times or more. CDR3 coding DNA: TGTGCCAGCAGTGCCTGGGTTGCCCAAGAGACCCAGTACTTC. Translated: CASSAWVAQETQYF. The V and J genes are TRBV6-2 or TRBV6-3 and TRBJ2-5; the D is unclear. The germline V gene encodes CDR1 MNHEY and CDR2 SVGEGT. There are 14 residues in the CDR3. V lost 5 bases and J 1 base, leaving 11 bases between the germline ends.

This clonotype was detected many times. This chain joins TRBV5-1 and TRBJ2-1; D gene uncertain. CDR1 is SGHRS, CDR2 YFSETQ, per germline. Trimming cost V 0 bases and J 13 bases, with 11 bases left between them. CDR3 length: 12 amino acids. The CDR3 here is CASSLAMGIQFF. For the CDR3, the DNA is TGCGCCAGCAGCTTGGCCATGGGGATTCAGTTCTTC.

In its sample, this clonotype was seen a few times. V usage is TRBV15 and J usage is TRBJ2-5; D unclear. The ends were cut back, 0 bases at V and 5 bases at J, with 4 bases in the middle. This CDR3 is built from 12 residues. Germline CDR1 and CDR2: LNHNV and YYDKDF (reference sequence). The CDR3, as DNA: TGTGCCACCAGCAGAGATCGGGAGACCCAGTACTTC. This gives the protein CATSRDRETQYF.

This chain's CDR3 is CASSFSLTYEQYF. The CDR3, as DNA: TGTGCCAGCAGCTTCTCCCTCACCTACGAGCAGTACTTC. The rearrangement joins TRBV13 to TRBJ2-7; D is uncertain. The CDR3 has 13 residues. Per the germline V gene, CDR1 is PRHDT and CDR2 is FYEKMQ (reference sequence). V was trimmed by 3 bases and J by 2 bases, leaving 8 bases between them.

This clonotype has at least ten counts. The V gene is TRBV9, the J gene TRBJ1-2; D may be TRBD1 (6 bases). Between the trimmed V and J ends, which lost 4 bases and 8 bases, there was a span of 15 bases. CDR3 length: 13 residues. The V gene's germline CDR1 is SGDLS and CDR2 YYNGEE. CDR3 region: CASSPRQAEGYTF. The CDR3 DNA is TGTGCCAGCAGCCCCAGACAGGCAGAGGGCTACACCTTC.

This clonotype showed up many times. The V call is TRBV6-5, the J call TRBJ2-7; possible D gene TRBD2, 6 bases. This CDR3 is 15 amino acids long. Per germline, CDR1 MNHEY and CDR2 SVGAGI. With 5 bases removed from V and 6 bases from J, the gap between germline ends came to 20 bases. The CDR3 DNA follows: TGTGCCAGCAGTGATGGACTGCTCCAGACTAGCGAGCAGTACTTC. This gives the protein CASSDGLLQTSEQYF.

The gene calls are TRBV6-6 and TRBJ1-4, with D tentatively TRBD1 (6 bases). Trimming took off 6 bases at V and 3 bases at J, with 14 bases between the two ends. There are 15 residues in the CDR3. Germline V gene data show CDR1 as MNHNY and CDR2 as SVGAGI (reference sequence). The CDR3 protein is CASSPYGGPNEKLFF. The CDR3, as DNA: TGTGCCAGCAGCCCGTACGGGGGCCCTAATGAAAAACTGTTTTTT.